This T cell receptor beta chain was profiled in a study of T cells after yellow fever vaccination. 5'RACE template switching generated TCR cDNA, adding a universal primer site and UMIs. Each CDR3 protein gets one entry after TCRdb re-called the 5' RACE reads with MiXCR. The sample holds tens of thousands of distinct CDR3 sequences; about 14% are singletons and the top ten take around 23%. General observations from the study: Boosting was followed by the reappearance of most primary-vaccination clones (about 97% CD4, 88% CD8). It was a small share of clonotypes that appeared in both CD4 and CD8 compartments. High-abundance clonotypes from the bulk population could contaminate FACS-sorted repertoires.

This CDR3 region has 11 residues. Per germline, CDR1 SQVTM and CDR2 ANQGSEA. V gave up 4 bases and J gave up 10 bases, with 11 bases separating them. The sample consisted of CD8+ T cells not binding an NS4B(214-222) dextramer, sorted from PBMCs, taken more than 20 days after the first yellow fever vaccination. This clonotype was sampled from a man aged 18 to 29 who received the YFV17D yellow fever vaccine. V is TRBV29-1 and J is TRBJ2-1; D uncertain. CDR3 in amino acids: CSVVYSLEQFF. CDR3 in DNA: TGCAGCGTTGTGTACAGCTTAGAGCAGTTCTTC.